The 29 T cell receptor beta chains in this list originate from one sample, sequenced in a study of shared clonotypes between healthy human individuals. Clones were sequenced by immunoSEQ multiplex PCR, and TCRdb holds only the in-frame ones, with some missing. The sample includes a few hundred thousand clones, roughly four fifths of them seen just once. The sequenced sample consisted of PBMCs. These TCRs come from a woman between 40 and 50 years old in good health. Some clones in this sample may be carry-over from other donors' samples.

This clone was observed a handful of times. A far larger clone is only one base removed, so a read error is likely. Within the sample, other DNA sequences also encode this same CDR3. This CDR3 is CASSLLAGVETQYF. DNA of the CDR3: TGCGCCAGCAGCCTTCTAGCGGGGGTGGAGACCCAGTACTTC. The chain has TRBV4-1 and TRBJ2-5; TRBD2 matches at 10 bases. This CDR3 spans 14 amino acids. Unmatched junction bases numbered 4, after V lost 4 bases and J lost 5 bases. In germline, CDR1 is MGHRA, CDR2 YSYEKL.

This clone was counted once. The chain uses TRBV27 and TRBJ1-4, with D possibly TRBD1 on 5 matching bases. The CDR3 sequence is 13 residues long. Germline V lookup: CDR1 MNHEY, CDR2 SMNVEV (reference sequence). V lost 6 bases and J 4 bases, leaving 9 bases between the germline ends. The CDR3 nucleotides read TGTGCCAGCAGAGGAAGGGGTAATGAAAAACTGTTTTTT. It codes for CASRGRGNEKLFF.

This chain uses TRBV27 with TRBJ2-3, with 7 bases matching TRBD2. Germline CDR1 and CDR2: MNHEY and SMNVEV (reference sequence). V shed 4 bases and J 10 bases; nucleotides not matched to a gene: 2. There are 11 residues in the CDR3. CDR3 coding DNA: TGTGCCAGCAGTTACACTAGCGCGCAGTATTTT. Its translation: CASSYTSAQYF.

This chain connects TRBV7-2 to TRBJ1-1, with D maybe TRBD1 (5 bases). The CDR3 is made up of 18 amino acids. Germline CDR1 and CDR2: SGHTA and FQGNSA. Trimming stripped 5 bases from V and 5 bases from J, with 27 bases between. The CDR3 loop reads CASSLAGGRGARGTEAFF. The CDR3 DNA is TGTGCCAGCAGCCTCGCTGGGGGAAGAGGGGCGCGTGGGACTGAAGCTTTCTTT.

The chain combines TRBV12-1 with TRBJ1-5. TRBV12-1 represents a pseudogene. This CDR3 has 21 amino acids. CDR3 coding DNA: TGTGCCAGCAGCTTTGCTGGGTGCAACCCCCCCGGTGGGGTTAGCAATCAGCCCCAGCATTTT. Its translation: CASSFAGCNPPGGVSNQPQHF.

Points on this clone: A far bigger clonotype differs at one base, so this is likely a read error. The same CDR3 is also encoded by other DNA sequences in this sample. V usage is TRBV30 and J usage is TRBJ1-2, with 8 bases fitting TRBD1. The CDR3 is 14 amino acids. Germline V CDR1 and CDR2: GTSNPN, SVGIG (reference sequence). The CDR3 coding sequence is TGCGCCTGGAGACGGGACAGGAGTAACTATGGCTACACCTTC. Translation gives CAWRRDRSNYGYTF.

CDR3 in DNA: TGTGCCAGCAGCTTGGGCTACCTTTCGACAGATACGCAGTATTTT. Amino acid sequence: CASSLGYLSTDTQYF. The rearrangement links TRBV7-3 to TRBJ2-3; no clear D. Germline CDR1 and CDR2: SGHTA and FQGTGA. V was cut by 3 bases and J by 3 bases, with 13 bases left in between. The CDR3 totals 15 residues.

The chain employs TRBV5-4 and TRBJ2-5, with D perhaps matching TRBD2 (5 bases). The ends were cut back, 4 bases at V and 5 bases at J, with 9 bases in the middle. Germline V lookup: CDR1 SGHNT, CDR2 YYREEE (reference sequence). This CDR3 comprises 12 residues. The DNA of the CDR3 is TGTGCCAGCAGCCGCCAGCGGGAGACCCAGTACTTC. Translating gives CASSRQRETQYF.

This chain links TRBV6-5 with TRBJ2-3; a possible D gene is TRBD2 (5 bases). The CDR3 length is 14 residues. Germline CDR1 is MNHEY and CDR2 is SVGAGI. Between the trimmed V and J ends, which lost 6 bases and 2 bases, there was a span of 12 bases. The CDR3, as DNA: TGTGCCAGCAGGAGACTATACAACACAGATACGCAGTATTTT. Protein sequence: CASRRLYNTDTQYF.

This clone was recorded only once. CDR3 amino acids: CASSFWTSGNNEQFF. The CDR3 DNA reads as TGTGCCAGCAGTTTTTGGACTAGCGGGAATAATGAGCAGTTCTTC. The chain uses TRBV27 and TRBJ2-1; 12 positions agree with TRBD2. With V trimmed by 3 bases and J by 7 bases, 4 bases remained unmatched. The CDR3 is 15 residues long. Germline CDR1 and CDR2: MNHEY and SMNVEV (reference sequence).

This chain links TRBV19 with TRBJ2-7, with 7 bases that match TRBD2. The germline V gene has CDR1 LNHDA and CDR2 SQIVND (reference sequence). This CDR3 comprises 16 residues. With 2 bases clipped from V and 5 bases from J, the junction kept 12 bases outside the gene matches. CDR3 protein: CASSISAGADRNEQYF. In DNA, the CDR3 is TGTGCCAGTAGTATATCGGCGGGAGCGGATCGTAACGAGCAGTACTTC.

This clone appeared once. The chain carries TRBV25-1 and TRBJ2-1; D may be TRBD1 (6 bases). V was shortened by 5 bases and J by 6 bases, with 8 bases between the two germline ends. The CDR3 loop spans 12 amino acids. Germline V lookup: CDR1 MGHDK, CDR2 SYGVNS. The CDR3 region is CASSWGRNEQFF. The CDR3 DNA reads TGTGCCAGCAGTTGGGGGCGCAATGAGCAGTTCTTC.

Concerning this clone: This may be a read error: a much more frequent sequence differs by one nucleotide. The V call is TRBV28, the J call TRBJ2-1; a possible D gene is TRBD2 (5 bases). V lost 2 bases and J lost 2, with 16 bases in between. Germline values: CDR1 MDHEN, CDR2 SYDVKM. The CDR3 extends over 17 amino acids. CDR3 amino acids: CASSLPTSTSPYNEQFF. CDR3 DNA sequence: TGTGCCAGCAGTTTACCAACTAGTACATCCCCCTACAATGAGCAGTTCTTC.

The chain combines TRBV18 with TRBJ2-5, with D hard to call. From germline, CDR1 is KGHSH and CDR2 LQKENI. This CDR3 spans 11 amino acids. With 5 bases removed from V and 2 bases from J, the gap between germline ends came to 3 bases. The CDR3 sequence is CASSSQETQYF. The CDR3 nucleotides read TGTGCCAGCTCATCTCAAGAGACCCAGTACTTC.

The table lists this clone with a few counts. The CDR3 bases are TGTGCCAGCAGCTTAGATCACCGGACCGAGCAGTACTTC. This encodes CASSLDHRTEQYF. V is TRBV11-2 and J is TRBJ2-5, with D unclear. Near its end, the DNA agrees better with TRBJ2-7, so the J call may be wrong. Per germline, CDR1 SGHAT and CDR2 FQNNGV. The CDR3 contains 13 residues.

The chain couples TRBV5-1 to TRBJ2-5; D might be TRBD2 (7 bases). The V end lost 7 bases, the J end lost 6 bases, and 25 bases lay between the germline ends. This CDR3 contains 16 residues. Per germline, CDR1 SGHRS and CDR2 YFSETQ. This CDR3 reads CASSDISTSQGKTQYF. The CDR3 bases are TGCGCCAGCTCCGATATTTCGACTAGCCAGGGGAAGACCCAGTACTTC.

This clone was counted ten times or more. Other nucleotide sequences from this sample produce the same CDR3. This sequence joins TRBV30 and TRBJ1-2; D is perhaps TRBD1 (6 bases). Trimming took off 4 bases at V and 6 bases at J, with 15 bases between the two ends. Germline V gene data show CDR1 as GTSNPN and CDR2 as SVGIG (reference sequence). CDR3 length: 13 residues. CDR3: CAWKEQGPHGYTF. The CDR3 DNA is TGTGCCTGGAAAGAACAGGGTCCGCATGGCTACACCTTC.

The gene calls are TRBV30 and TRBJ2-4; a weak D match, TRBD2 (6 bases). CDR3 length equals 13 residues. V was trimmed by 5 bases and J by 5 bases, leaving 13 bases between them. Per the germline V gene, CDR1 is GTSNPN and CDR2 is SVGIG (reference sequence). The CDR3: CAWGAGSQNIQYF. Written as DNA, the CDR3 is TGTGCCTGGGGGGCGGGATCTCAAAACATTCAGTACTTC.

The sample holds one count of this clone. The CDR3 sequence is CASSRGRDEGYTF. The DNA for the CDR3 is TGTGCCAGCAGCCGGGGCAGGGATGAAGGCTACACCTTC. The chain recombines TRBV9 with TRBJ1-2, with D perhaps matching TRBD1 (5 bases). The CDR3 consists of 13 residues. The V end lost 4 bases, the J end lost 8 bases, and 15 bases lay between the germline ends. Germline CDR1 SGDLS, CDR2 YYNGEE.

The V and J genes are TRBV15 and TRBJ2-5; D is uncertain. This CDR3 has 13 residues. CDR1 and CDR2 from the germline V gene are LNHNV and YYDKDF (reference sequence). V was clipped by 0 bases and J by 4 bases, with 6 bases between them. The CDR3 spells CATSRDTGETQYF. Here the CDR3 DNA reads TGTGCCACCAGCAGAGACACGGGAGAGACCCAGTACTTC.

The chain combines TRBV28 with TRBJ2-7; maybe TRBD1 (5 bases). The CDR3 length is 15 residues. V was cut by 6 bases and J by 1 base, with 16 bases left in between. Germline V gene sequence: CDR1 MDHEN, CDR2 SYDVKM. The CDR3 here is CASRGSGSPSYEQYF. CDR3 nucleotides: TGTGCCAGCAGGGGGTCAGGGTCACCTTCCTACGAGCAGTACTTC.

This chain's CDR3 is CASSIRGATEAFF. The CDR3 region has the DNA TGTGCCAGTAGTATACGGGGGGCTACTGAAGCTTTCTTT. The chain combines TRBV19 with TRBJ1-1, with a possible D match to TRBD1 (6 bases). This CDR3 has 13 amino acids. Germline-derived CDR1 and CDR2 are LNHDA and SQIVND (reference sequence). The V end was cut by 2 bases, the J end by 5 bases, with 9 bases between.

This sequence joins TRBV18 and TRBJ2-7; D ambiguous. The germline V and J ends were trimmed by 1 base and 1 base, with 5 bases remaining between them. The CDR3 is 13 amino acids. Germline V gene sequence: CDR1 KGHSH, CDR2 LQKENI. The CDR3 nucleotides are TGTGCCAGCTCACCACAGGGTTCCTACGAGCAGTACTTC. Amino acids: CASSPQGSYEQYF. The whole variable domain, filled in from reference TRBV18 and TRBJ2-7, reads NAGVMQNPRHLVRRRGQEARLRCSPMKGHSHVYWYRQLPEEGLKFMVYLQKENIIDESGMPKERFSAEFPKEGPSILRIQQVVRGDSAAYFCASSPQGSYEQYFGPGTRLTVT.

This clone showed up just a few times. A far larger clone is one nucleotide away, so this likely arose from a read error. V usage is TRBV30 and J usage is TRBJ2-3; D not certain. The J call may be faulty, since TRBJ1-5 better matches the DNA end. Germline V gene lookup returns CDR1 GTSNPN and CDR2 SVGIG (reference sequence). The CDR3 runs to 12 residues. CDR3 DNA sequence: TGTGCCTGGAGCGACTCCACAGATACGCAGCATTTT. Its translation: CAWSDSTDTQHF.

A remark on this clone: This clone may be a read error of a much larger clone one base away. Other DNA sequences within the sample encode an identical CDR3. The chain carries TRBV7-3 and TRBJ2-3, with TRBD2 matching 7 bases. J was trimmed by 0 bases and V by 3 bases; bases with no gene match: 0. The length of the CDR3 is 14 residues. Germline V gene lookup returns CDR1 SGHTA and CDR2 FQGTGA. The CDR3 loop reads CASSFSGSTDTQYF. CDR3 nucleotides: TGTGCCAGCAGCTTTAGCGGGAGCACAGATACGCAGTATTTT. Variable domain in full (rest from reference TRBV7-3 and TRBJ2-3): GAGVSQTPSNKVTEKGKYVELRCDPISGHTALYWYRQSLGQGPEFLIYFQGTGAADDSGLPNDRFFAVRPEGSVSTLKIQRTERGDSAVYLCASSFSGSTDTQYFGPGTRLTVL.

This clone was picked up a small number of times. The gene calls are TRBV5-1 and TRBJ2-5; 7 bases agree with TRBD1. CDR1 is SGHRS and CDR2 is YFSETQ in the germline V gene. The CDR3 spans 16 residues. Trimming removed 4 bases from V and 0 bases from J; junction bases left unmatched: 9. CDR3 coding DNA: TGCGCCAGCAGCACAGGGACAGCGCATTACCAAGAGACCCAGTACTTC. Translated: CASSTGTAHYQETQYF.

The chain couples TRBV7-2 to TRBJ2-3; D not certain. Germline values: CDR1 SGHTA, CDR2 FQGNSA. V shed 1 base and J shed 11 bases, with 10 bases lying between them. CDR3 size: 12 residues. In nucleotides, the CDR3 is TGTGCCAGCAGCTTAGTTGCGGCCGAGCAGTATTTT. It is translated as CASSLVAAEQYF.

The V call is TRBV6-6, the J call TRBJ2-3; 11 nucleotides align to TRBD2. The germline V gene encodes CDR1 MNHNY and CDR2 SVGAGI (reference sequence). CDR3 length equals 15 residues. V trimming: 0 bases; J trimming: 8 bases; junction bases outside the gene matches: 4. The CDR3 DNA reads TGTGCCAGCAGTTACTCAGGACTAGCGGGTTCTACGCAGTATTTT. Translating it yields CASSYSGLAGSTQYF.

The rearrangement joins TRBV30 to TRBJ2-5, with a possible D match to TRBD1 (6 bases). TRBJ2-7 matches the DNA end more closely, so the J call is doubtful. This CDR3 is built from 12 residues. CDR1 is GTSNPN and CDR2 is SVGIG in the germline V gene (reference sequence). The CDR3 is CAWSGQSYEQYF. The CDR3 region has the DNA TGTGCCTGGAGCGGACAGTCCTACGAGCAGTACTTC.